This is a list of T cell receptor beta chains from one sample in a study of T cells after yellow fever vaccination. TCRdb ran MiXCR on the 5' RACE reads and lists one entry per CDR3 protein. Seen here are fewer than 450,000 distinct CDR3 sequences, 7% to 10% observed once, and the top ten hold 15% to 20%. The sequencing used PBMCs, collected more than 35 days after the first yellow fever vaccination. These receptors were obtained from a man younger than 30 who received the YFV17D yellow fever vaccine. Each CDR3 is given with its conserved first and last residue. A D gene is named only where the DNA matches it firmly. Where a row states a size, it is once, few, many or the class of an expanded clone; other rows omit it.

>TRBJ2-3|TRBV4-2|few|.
CASSQDAAGTFTDTQYF
TGTGCCAGCAGCCAAGATGCGGCGGGGACTTTCACAGATACGCAGTATTTT
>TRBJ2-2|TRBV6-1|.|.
CASTRIAVAPGELFF
TGTGCCAGCACGAGAATAGCAGTCGCGCCCGGGGAGCTGTTTTTT
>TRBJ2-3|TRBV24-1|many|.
CATSGSTDTQYF
TGTGCCACCAGTGGGAGCACAGATACGCAGTATTTT
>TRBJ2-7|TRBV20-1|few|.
CSASHSGFSYEQYF
TGCAGTGCTAGCCATTCAGGATTCTCCTACGAGCAGTACTTC
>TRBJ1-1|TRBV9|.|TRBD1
CASSVGSGTANTEAFF
TGTGCCAGCAGCGTGGGATCCGGGACAGCGAACACTGAAGCTTTCTTT
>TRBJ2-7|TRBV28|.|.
CASSLRAARSLEQYF
TGTGCCAGCAGTTTAAGGGCAGCCAGATCCTTGGAGCAGTACTTC
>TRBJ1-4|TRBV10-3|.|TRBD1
CAISEDRGHNEKLFF
TGTGCCATCAGCGAAGACAGGGGTCATAATGAAAAACTGTTTTTT
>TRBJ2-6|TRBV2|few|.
CASNSGWSGANVLTF
TGTGCCAGCAACTCGGGTTGGTCTGGGGCCAACGTCCTGACTTTC
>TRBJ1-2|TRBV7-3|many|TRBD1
CASSSGQYYGYTF
TGTGCCAGCAGTTCGGGACAGTACTATGGCTACACCTTC
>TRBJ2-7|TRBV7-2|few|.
CASSLGADSSQGEQYF
TGTGCCAGCAGCTTAGGTGCGGACAGCTCCCAGGGGGAGCAGTACTTC
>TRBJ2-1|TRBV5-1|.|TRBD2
CASSFGAGGSYNEQFF
TGCGCCAGCAGCTTCGGCGCGGGGGGATCCTACAATGAGCAGTTCTTC
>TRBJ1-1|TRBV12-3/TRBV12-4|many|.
CASSRTEAFF
TGTGCCAGCAGCCGTACTGAAGCTTTCTTT
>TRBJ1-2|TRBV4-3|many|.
CASSQERWTYGYTF
TGCGCCAGCAGCCAAGAACGGTGGACCTATGGCTACACCTTC
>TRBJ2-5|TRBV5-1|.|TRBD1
CASSLGQARETQYF
TGCGCCAGCAGCCTGGGACAGGCCAGAGAGACCCAGTACTTC
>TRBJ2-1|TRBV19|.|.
CASSIRTGTYNEQFF
TGTGCCAGTAGTATTAGAACAGGGACTTACAATGAGCAGTTCTTC
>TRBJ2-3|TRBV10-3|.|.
CAISESEDTQYF
TGTGCCATCAGTGAGTCGGAGGATACGCAGTATTTT
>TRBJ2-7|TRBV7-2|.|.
CASSFHGSEQYF
TGTGCCAGCAGCTTCCACGGGAGCGAGCAGTACTTC